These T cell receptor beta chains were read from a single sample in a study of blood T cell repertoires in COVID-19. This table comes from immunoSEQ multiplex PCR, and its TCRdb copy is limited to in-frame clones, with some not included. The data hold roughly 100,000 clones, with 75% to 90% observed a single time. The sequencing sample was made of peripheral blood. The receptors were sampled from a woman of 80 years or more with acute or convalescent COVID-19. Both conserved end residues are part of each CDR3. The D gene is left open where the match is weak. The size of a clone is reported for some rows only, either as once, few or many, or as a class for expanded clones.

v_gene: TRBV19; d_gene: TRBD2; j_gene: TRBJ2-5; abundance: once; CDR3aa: CASSDRLAGVETQYF; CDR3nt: TGTGCCAGTAGTGATCGCCTAGCGGGGGTTGAGACCCAGTACTTC
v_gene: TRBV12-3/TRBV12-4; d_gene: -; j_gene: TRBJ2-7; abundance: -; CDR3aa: CASSLQEAEQYF; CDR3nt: TGTGCCAGCAGTTTACAGGAGGCCGAGCAGTACTTC
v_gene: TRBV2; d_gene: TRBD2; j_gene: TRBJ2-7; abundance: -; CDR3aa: CASRGSGGVEQYF; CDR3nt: TGTGCCAGCAGGGGCAGCGGGGGGGTCGAGCAGTACTTC
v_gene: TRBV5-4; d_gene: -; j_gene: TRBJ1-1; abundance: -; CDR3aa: CASSFPASNTEAFF; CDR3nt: TGTGCCAGCAGCTTCCCAGCGTCGAACACTGAAGCTTTCTTT
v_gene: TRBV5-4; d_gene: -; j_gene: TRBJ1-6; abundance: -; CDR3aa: CASSFSGVSPLHF; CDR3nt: TGTGCCAGCAGCTTTTCGGGGGTTTCACCCCTCCACTTT
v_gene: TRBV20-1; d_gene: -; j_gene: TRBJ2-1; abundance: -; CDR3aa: CSASGVNEQFF; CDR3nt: TGCAGTGCGTCAGGGGTGAATGAGCAGTTCTTC
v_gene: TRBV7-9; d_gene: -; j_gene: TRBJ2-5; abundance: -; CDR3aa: CASSLQLTGFQETQYF; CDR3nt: TGTGCCAGCAGCTTGCAGCTTACCGGGTTCCAAGAGACCCAGTACTTC
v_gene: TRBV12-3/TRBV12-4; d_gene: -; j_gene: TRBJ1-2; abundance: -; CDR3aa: CATAPGGYTF; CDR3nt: TGTGCCACGGCGCCGGGTGGCTACACCTTC
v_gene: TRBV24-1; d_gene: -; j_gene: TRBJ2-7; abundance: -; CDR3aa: CATSDSGDPTYEQYF; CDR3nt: TGTGCCACCAGTGATTCCGGGGATCCCACCTACGAGCAGTACTTC
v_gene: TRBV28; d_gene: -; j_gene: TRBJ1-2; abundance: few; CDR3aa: CASSLQVQGYTF; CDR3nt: TGTGCCAGCAGTTTACAGGTCCAAGGCTACACCTTC
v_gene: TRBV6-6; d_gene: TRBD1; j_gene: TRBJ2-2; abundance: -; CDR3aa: CASSRGQGGGTGELFF; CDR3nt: TGTGCCAGCAGTCGAGGACAGGGGGGAGGCACCGGGGAGCTGTTTTTT
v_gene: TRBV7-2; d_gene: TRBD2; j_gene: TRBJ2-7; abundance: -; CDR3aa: CASSDLGLAVYEQYF; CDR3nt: TGTGCCAGCAGCGACTTGGGACTAGCAGTATACGAGCAGTACTTC
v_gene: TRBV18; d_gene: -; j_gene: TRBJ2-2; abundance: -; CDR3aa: CASSRQQATGELFF; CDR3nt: TGTGCCAGCTCGCGTCAACAGGCCACCGGGGAGCTGTTTTTT
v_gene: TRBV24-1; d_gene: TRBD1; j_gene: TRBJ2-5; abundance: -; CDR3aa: CATSDYTGGPETQYF; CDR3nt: TGTGCCACCAGTGATTACACAGGGGGCCCAGAGACCCAGTACTTC
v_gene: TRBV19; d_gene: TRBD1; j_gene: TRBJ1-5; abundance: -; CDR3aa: CASSTGTGGVGGSNQPQHF; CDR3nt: TGTGCCAGTAGTACCGGGACAGGGGGCGTAGGGGGTAGCAATCAGCCCCAGCATTTT
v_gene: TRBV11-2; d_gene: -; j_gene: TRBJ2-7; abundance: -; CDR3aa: CASSLDRGVGEQYF; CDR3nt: TGTGCCAGCAGCTTAGACAGGGGAGTGGGGGAGCAGTACTTC
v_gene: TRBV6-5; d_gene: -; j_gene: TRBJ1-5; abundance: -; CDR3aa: CASRGDKNSNQPQHF; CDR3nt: TGTGCCAGCAGAGGGGACAAAAATAGCAATCAGCCCCAGCATTTT
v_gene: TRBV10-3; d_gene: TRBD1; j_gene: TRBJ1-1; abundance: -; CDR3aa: CAISESSWQGATEAFF; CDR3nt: TGTGCCATCAGTGAGTCGAGTTGGCAGGGGGCGACTGAAGCTTTCTTT
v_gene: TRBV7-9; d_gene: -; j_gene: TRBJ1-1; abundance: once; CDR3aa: CASSLPQGKAFF; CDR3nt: TGTGCCAGCAGCTTGCCACAGGGCAAAGCTTTCTTT
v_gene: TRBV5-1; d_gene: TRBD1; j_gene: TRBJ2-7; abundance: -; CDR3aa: CASSLSWTGVVNEQYF; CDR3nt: TGCGCCAGCAGCTTGAGCTGGACAGGGGTCGTCAACGAGCAGTACTTC
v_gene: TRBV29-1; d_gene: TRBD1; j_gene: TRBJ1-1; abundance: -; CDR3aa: CSVGGDRGWNTEAFF; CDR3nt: TGCAGCGTTGGGGGCGACAGGGGGTGGAACACTGAAGCTTTCTTT
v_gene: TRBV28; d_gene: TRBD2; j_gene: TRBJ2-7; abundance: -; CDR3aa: CASSFGGGTGSYEQYF; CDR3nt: TGTGCCAGCAGTTTCGGCGGGGGGACGGGCTCCTACGAGCAGTACTTC
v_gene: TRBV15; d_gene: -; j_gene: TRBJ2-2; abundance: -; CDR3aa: CATPRYGRWGEFAGELFF; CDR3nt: TGTGCCACCCCGCGGTATGGAAGGTGGGGGGAGTTCGCCGGGGAGCTGTTTTTT
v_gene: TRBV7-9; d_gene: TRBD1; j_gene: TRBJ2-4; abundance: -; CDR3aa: CASSPHPQGSKNIQYF; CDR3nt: TGTGCCAGCAGCCCTCACCCACAGGGGTCCAAAAACATTCAGTACTTC
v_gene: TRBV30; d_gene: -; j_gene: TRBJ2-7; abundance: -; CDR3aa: CAWSVQSHYEQYF; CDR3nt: TGTGCCTGGAGTGTACAAAGTCACTACGAGCAGTACTTC
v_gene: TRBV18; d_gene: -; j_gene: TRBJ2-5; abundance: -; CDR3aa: CASSPEAGTQYF; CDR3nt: TGTGCCAGCTCACCGGAGGCCGGGACCCAGTACTTC
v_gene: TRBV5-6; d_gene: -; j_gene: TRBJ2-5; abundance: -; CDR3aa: CASSLVGQGSETQYF; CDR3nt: TGTGCCAGCAGCTTGGTAGGGCAGGGGTCAGAGACCCAGTACTTC
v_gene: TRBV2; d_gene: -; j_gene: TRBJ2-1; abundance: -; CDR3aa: CASMERVEQFF; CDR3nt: TGTGCCAGCATGGAGAGGGTTGAGCAGTTCTTC
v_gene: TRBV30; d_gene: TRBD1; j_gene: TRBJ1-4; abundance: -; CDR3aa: CAWSADRVPTNEKLFF; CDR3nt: TGTGCCTGGAGTGCTGACAGGGTTCCAACTAATGAAAAACTGTTTTTT
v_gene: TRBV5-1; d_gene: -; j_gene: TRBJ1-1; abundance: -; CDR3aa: CASSFGDRRESTEAFF; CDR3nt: TGCGCCAGCAGCTTCGGAGACAGGCGAGAGAGCACTGAAGCTTTCTTT
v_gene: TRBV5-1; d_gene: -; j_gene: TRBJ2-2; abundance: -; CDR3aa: CASTLLADGELFF; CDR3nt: TGCGCCAGCACCCTGCTTGCGGACGGGGAGCTGTTTTTT
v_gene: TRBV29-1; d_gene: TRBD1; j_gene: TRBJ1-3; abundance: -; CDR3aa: CSVEGTGIGNTIYF; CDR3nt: TGCAGCGTTGAAGGGACAGGGATAGGAAACACCATATATTTT
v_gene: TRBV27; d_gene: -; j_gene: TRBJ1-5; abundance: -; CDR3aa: CASSIQGIGQPQHF; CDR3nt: TGTGCCAGCAGTATACAGGGAATAGGGCAGCCCCAGCATTTT
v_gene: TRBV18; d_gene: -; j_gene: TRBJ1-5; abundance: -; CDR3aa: CASSPSDSWQPQHF; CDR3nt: TGTGCCAGCTCACCCTCGGACAGTTGGCAGCCCCAGCATTTT
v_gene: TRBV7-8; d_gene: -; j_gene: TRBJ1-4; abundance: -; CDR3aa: CASSFRGEKLFF; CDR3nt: TGTGCCAGCAGCTTCAGGGGTGAAAAACTGTTTTTT
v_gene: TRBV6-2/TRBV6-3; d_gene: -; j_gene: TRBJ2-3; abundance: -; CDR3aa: CASSSSTDTQYF; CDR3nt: TGTGCCAGCAGTTCCAGTACAGATACGCAGTATTTT
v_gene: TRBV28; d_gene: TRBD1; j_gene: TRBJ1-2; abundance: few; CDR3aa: CATNRGLGYTF; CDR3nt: TGTGCCACCAACAGGGGACTCGGCTACACCTTC
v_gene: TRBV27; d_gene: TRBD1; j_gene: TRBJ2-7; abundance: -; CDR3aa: CASRRDRGPYEQYF; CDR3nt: TGTGCCAGCAGGCGGGACAGGGGGCCCTACGAGCAGTACTTC
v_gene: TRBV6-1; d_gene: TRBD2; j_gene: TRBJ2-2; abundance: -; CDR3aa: CASSETEGLATRNTGELFF; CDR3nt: TGTGCCAGCAGTGAAACGGAGGGACTAGCGACGAGGAACACCGGGGAGCTGTTTTTT
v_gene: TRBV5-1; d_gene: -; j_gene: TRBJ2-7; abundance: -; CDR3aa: CASRQRSGGSYEQYF; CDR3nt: TGCGCCAGCAGGCAAAGGTCCGGGGGATCTTACGAGCAGTACTTC
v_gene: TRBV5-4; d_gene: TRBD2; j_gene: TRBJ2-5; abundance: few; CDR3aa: CASSSPVGPGGGETQYF; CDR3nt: TGTGCCAGCAGCTCCCCTGTAGGACCGGGGGGTGGGGAGACCCAGTACTTC
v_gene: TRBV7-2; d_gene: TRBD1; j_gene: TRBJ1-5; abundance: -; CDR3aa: CASSSQGARGNQPQHF; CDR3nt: TGTGCCAGCAGCTCCCAGGGGGCGCGTGGCAATCAGCCCCAGCATTTT
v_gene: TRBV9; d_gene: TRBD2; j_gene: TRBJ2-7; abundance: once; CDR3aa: CASSAGLAGSYEQYF; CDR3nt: TGTGCCAGCAGCGCCGGACTAGCGGGCTCCTACGAGCAGTACTTC
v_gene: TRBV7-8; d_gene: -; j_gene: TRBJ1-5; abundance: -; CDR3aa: CASSLAGLDRKVNQPQHF; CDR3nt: TGTGCCAGCAGCTTAGCCGGTTTAGACAGAAAAGTCAATCAGCCCCAGCATTTT
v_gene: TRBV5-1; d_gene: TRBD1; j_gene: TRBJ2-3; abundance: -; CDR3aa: CAARPGTGVIDTQYF; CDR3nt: TGCGCCGCGAGGCCCGGGACAGGGGTCATAGATACGCAGTATTTT
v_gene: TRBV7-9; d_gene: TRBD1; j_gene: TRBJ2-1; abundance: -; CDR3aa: CASSPTGVEQFF; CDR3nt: TGTGCCAGCAGCCCGACAGGGGTCGAGCAGTTCTTC
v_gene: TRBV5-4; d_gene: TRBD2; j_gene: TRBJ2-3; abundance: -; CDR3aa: CASSRAGGATDTQYF; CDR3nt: TGTGCCAGCAGCCGGGCGGGGGGGGCAACAGATACGCAGTATTTT
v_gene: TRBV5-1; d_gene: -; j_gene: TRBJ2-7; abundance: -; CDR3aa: CASSVLGGPYEQYF; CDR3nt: TGCGCCAGCAGCGTCCTCGGGGGGCCCTACGAGCAGTACTTC
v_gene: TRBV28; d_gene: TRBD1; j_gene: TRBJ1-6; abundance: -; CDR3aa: CASGPPGQLASPLHF; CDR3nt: TGTGCCAGCGGACCACCGGGACAGCTAGCCTCACCCCTCCACTTT
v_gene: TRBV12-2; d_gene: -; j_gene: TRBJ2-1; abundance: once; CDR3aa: CASGAVAGCSYNEQFF; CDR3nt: TGTGCAAGTGGGGCAGTAGCGGGTTGTTCCTACAATGAGCAGTTCTTC